The rows below give T cell receptor beta chains drawn from one sample of a study of shared clonotypes between healthy human individuals. This table comes from immunoSEQ multiplex PCR, and its TCRdb copy is limited to in-frame clones, with some not included. The sample has fewer than 650,000 clones, roughly four fifths seen once. The sequencing sample was made of PBMCs. These receptors all stem from a woman between 35 and 50 years old in good health. Some clones in this sample may be carry-over from other donors' samples. Both conserved end residues are part of each CDR3. The D gene is left open where the match is weak. Size tells how often a clone was seen (once, few, many) or the class of an expanded clone, and some rows leave it out.

CDR3 protein: CASSSPRGSDEQFF
CDR3 DNA: TGTGCCAGCAGCTCCCCAAGAGGGAGCGATGAGCAGTTCTTC
clone size: few
J gene: TRBJ2-1
D gene: NA
V gene: TRBV7-9

CDR3 protein: CASSLRLRETQYF
CDR3 DNA: TGTGCCAGCAGTTTAAGACTCCGAGAGACCCAGTACTTC
clone size: NA
J gene: TRBJ2-5
D gene: NA
V gene: TRBV27

CDR3 protein: CSSGASQETQYF
CDR3 DNA: TGCAGCTCGGGAGCTTCCCAAGAGACCCAGTACTTC
clone size: NA
J gene: TRBJ2-5
D gene: NA
V gene: TRBV29-1

CDR3 protein: CASSSNRGNEKLFF
CDR3 DNA: TGTGCCAGCAGCAGCAACAGGGGGAATGAAAAACTGTTTTTT
clone size: few
J gene: TRBJ1-4
D gene: TRBD1
V gene: TRBV5-6

CDR3 protein: CASSPRPHREVGQPQHF
CDR3 DNA: TGTGCCAGCTCACCACGCCCCCACAGGGAGGTGGGTCAGCCCCAGCATTTT
clone size: NA
J gene: TRBJ1-5
D gene: NA
V gene: TRBV18

CDR3 protein: CASSQGLAEPTGELFF
CDR3 DNA: TGTGCCAGCAGCCAGGGACTAGCGGAACCCACCGGGGAGCTGTTTTTT
clone size: NA
J gene: TRBJ2-2
D gene: TRBD2
V gene: TRBV13

CDR3 protein: CASIAGAANYGYTF
CDR3 DNA: TGTGCCAGCATCGCAGGGGCCGCCAACTATGGCTACACCTTC
clone size: NA
J gene: TRBJ1-2
D gene: NA
V gene: TRBV6-1

CDR3 protein: CASADDRRTLKAFF
CDR3 DNA: TGTGCCAGCGCAGATGACAGACGAACACTGAAAGCTTTCTTT
clone size: NA
J gene: TRBJ1-1
D gene: NA
V gene: TRBV5-6

CDR3 protein: CASSSRTIVETQYF
CDR3 DNA: TGTGCCAGCAGCTCCCGGACAATTGTGGAGACCCAGTACTTC
clone size: NA
J gene: TRBJ2-5
D gene: NA
V gene: TRBV5-8

CDR3 protein: CASSSAGVGNTEAFF
CDR3 DNA: TGTGCCAGCAGCTCGGCAGGGGTAGGGAACACTGAAGCTTTCTTT
clone size: NA
J gene: TRBJ1-1
D gene: NA
V gene: TRBV7-3

CDR3 protein: CASNHRDFDTGELFF
CDR3 DNA: TGTGCCAGCAACCACCGGGATTTTGACACCGGGGAGCTGTTTTTT
clone size: NA
J gene: TRBJ2-2
D gene: NA
V gene: TRBV9

CDR3 protein: CASSTQGNTIYF
CDR3 DNA: TGTGCCAGCTCGACACAGGGAAACACCATATATTTT
clone size: NA
J gene: TRBJ1-3
D gene: NA
V gene: TRBV2

CDR3 protein: CASSLTIASYNEQFF
CDR3 DNA: TGCGCCAGCAGCCTGACGATAGCGTCCTACAATGAGCAGTTCTTC
clone size: NA
J gene: TRBJ2-1
D gene: NA
V gene: TRBV5-1

CDR3 protein: CASSLDLAGVNEQFF
CDR3 DNA: TGTGCCAGCAGCTTGGATCTAGCGGGAGTAAATGAGCAGTTCTTC
clone size: once
J gene: TRBJ2-1
D gene: TRBD2
V gene: TRBV5-4

CDR3 protein: CASRQGLGNQPQHF
CDR3 DNA: TGTGCCAGCAGACAGGGGTTGGGCAATCAGCCCCAGCATTTT
clone size: few
J gene: TRBJ1-5
D gene: TRBD1
V gene: TRBV6-5

CDR3 protein: CATSRGVVQDGNIQYF
CDR3 DNA: TGTGCCACCAGCAGGGGGGTAGTACAGGACGGAAACATTCAGTACTTC
clone size: NA
J gene: TRBJ2-4
D gene: NA
V gene: TRBV15

CDR3 protein: CASSPGIMGLEETQYF
CDR3 DNA: TGTGCCAGCAGCCCCGGGATAATGGGACTGGAAGAGACCCAGTACTTC
clone size: NA
J gene: TRBJ2-5
D gene: NA
V gene: TRBV11-3

CDR3 protein: CAWTMGGGTDTQYF
CDR3 DNA: TGTGCCTGGACGATGGGCGGAGGCACAGATACGCAGTATTTT
clone size: NA
J gene: TRBJ2-3
D gene: NA
V gene: TRBV30

CDR3 protein: CASSLGRGHEQYF
CDR3 DNA: TGTGCCAGCAGCTTGGGACGGGGCCACGAGCAGTACTTC
clone size: NA
J gene: TRBJ2-7
D gene: NA
V gene: TRBV5-6

CDR3 protein: CASVGLVAKNIQYF
CDR3 DNA: TGTGCCAGCGTTGGACTTGTAGCCAAAAACATTCAGTACTTC
clone size: once
J gene: TRBJ2-4
D gene: NA
V gene: TRBV28

CDR3 protein: CSVSEGHLEQYF
CDR3 DNA: TGCAGCGTTTCGGAAGGCCACTTGGAGCAGTACTTC
clone size: NA
J gene: TRBJ2-7
D gene: NA
V gene: TRBV29-1

CDR3 protein: CASSPGLSGGGEQFF
CDR3 DNA: TGTGCCAGCAGCCCCGGACTTTCCGGAGGGGGTGAGCAGTTCTTC
clone size: NA
J gene: TRBJ2-1
D gene: NA
V gene: TRBV5-4

CDR3 protein: CASSTRGLEAFF
CDR3 DNA: TGTGCCAGCAGTACCCGAGGGCTTGAAGCTTTCTTT
clone size: NA
J gene: TRBJ1-1
D gene: NA
V gene: TRBV6-1

CDR3 protein: CASTGSGQGVQQYF
CDR3 DNA: TGTGCCTCTACCGGATCGGGACAGGGGGTACAGCAGTACTTC
clone size: once
J gene: TRBJ2-7
D gene: TRBD1
V gene: TRBV30

CDR3 protein: CASSEGLAGSGELFF
CDR3 DNA: TGCGCCAGCAGTGAGGGACTAGCGGGATCCGGGGAGCTGTTTTTT
clone size: few
J gene: TRBJ2-2
D gene: TRBD2
V gene: TRBV10-1

CDR3 protein: CASSSNGGVAFF
CDR3 DNA: TGTGCCAGCAGCTCGAACGGGGGAGTCGCTTTCTTT
clone size: once
J gene: TRBJ1-1
D gene: NA
V gene: TRBV7-3

CDR3 protein: CASRFRGTQPDTQYF
CDR3 DNA: TGTGCCAGCAGGTTTCGCGGGACACAGCCAGATACGCAGTATTTT
clone size: once
J gene: TRBJ2-3
D gene: NA
V gene: TRBV28

CDR3 protein: CASSQGTGYNSPLHF
CDR3 DNA: TGTGCCAGCAGCCAAGGGACAGGGTACAATTCACCCCTCCACTTT
clone size: NA
J gene: TRBJ1-6
D gene: TRBD1
V gene: TRBV14

CDR3 protein: CASSLDRGLGANVLTF
CDR3 DNA: TGTGCCAGCAGTCTCGACAGGGGGCTTGGGGCCAACGTCCTGACTTTC
clone size: NA
J gene: TRBJ2-6
D gene: TRBD1
V gene: TRBV28

CDR3 protein: CASSFRDRVGNTIYF
CDR3 DNA: TGTGCCAGCAGTTTCCGGGACAGGGTTGGAAACACCATATATTTT
clone size: NA
J gene: TRBJ1-3
D gene: TRBD1
V gene: TRBV28